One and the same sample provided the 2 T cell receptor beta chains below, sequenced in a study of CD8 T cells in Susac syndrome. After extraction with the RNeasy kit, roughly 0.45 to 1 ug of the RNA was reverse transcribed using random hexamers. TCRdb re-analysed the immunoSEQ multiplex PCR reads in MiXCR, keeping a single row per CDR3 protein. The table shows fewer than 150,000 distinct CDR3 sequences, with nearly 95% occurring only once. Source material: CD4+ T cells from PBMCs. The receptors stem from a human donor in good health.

The DNA of the CDR3 is TGCGCCAGCAGCTGGCGACAGGGGAATGAGCAGTTCTTC. Translation: CASSWRQGNEQFF. The gene calls are TRBV5-1 and TRBJ2-1, with 8 bases that match TRBD1. This CDR3 has 13 residues. Germline loops: CDR1 SGHRS, CDR2 YFSETQ. The junction had 3 bases not matched to a gene; V was cut back by 3 bases and J by 7 bases.

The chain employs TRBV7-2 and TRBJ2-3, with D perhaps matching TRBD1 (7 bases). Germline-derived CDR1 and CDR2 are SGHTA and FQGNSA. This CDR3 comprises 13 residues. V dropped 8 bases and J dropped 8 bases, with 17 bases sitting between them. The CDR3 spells CASGSDREATQYF. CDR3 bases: TGTGCCAGCGGATCAGACAGGGAGGCTACGCAGTATTTT. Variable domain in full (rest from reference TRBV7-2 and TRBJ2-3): GAGVSQSPSNKVTEKGKDVELRCDPISGHTALYWYRQSLGQGLEFLIYFQGNSAPDKSGLPSDRFSAERTGGSVSTLTIQRTQQEDSAVYLCASGSDREATQYFGPGTRLTVL.